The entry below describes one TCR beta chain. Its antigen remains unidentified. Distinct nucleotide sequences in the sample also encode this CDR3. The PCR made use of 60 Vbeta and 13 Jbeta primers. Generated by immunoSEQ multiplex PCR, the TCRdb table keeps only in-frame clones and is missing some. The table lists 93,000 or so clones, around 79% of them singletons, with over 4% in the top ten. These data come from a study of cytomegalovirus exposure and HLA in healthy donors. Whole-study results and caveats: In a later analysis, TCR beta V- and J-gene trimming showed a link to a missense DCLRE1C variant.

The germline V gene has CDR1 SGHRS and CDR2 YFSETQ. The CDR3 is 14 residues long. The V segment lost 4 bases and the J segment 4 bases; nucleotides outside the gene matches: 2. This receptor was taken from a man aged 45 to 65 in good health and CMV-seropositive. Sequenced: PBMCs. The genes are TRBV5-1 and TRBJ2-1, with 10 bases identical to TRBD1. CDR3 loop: CASSPGQGYNEQFF. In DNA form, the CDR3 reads TGCGCCAGCAGCCCGGGACAGGGGTACAATGAGCAGTTCTTC.